The 18 T cell receptor beta chains given below trace back to one sample, sequenced in a study of T cells after yellow fever vaccination. TCRdb redid the calling of the 5' RACE reads with MiXCR, one entry per CDR3 protein. Among just under 600,000 distinct CDR3 sequences listed, about 14% were seen once. The sample was PBMCs, taken on the day of the yellow fever booster vaccination. The receptors come from a man younger than 45 who received the YFV17D yellow fever vaccine.

Turning to this clonotype: As the CDR3 is not closed by the conserved phenylalanine or tryptophan, this likely results from a read error. V usage is TRBV12-3 or TRBV12-4 and J usage is TRBJ2-7; perhaps TRBD2 as D (6 bases). There are 15 residues in the CDR3. The germline V and J ends were trimmed by 3 bases and 6 bases, with 18 bases remaining between them. CDR3 amino acids: CASSLEGLGRGEQYL. The CDR3 DNA is TGTGCCAGCAGTTTGGAGGGACTTGGCCGCGGCGAGCAGTACCTC.

This clonotype came up many times. The chain carries TRBV4-3 and TRBJ2-3; either TRBD1 or TRBD2 may supply D (5 bases each). The CDR3 is made up of 17 amino acids. Germline-derived CDR1 and CDR2 are LGHNA and YSLEER. V was trimmed by 5 bases and J by 4 bases, leaving 22 bases between them. The CDR3 DNA is TGCGCCAGCAGCTCCCATAGAGCGCAGGGAGACCCAGATACGCAGTATTTT. It translates to CASSSHRAQGDPDTQYF.

This clonotype was observed a handful of times. V and J are TRBV19 and TRBJ1-2; perhaps TRBD1 as D (6 bases). V was clipped by 10 bases and J by 2 bases, with 11 bases between them. Per germline, CDR1 LNHDA and CDR2 SQIVND (reference sequence). The CDR3 is 12 amino acids. The CDR3: CATGVENYGYTF. The CDR3, as DNA: TGTGCCACAGGGGTCGAAAACTATGGCTACACCTTC.

The chain has TRBV20-1 and TRBJ1-5; D perhaps matches TRBD1 (5 bases). V was shortened by 6 bases and J by 7 bases, with 7 bases between the two germline ends. CDR1 DFQATT and CDR2 SNEGSKA come from the germline V gene (reference sequence). The CDR3 length is 10 residues. For the CDR3, the DNA is TGCAGTGCGGGGCTCCAGCCCCAGCATTTT. Translated: CSAGLQPQHF.

V usage is TRBV10-3 and J usage is TRBJ2-1; D uncertain. The V and J ends lost 8 bases and 5 bases respectively, with 13 bases between them. Germline values: CDR1 ENHRY, CDR2 SYGVKD. This CDR3 is built from 13 residues. DNA for the CDR3: TGTGCCATCGCCTATGGCGGTAACAATGAGCAGTTCTTC. It yields the protein CAIAYGGNNEQFF.

This sequence joins TRBV20-1 and TRBJ2-3; D unclear. CDR1 is DFQATT, CDR2 SNEGSKA, per germline (reference sequence). V was shortened by 2 bases and J by 0 bases, with 6 bases between the two germline ends. This CDR3 spans 13 amino acids. CDR3 coding DNA: TGCAGTGCTAGACCTGGAAGCACAGATACGCAGTATTTT. Residues: CSARPGSTDTQYF.

The chain has TRBV5-1 and TRBJ1-1, with TRBD1 identical over 9 bases. Germline trimming cut 0 bases from V and 11 bases from J; bases unmatched to any gene: 14. This CDR3 has 16 residues. Germline loops: CDR1 SGHRS, CDR2 YFSETQ. The CDR3 spells CASSLGDTPGQGGAFF. The CDR3 coding sequence is TGCGCCAGCAGCTTGGGGGACACTCCGGGACAGGGCGGTGCTTTCTTT. The complete variable domain, with remaining parts taken from reference TRBV5-1 and TRBJ1-1, reads KAGVTQTPRYLIKTRGQQVTLSCSPISGHRSVSWYQQTPGQGLQFLFEYFSETQRNKGNFPGRFSGRQFSNSRSEMNVSTLELGDSALYLCASSLGDTPGQGGAFFGQGTRLTVV.

The sample holds a few counts of this clonotype. The rearrangement links TRBV12-3 or TRBV12-4 to TRBJ2-1; 10 bases fit TRBD2. The trim removed 3 bases at V and 4 bases at J, leaving 15 bases unmatched. The CDR3 spans 19 residues. Written as DNA, the CDR3 is TGTGCCAGCAGTTTTGGGTCTTCAGGACTAGCGGCAAAGTACAATGAGCAGTTCTTC. Translating it yields CASSFGSSGLAAKYNEQFF.

J is TRBJ2-3 and V is TRBV20-1; 9 bases line up with TRBD2. Trimming at V came to 4 bases and at J to 4 bases, leaving 9 bases not matched to a gene. Germline V gene data show CDR1 as DFQATT and CDR2 as SNEGSKA (reference sequence). The CDR3 extends over 15 amino acids. The CDR3 spells CSATTPAGGPDTQYF. The CDR3 nucleotides are TGCAGTGCTACCACCCCCGCGGGAGGGCCAGATACGCAGTATTTT.

On this clonotype itself: This likely comes from a read error, as the CDR3 has no conserved phenylalanine or tryptophan at its end. The chain is built from TRBV7-9 and TRBJ2-1; D is possibly TRBD2 (6 bases). This CDR3 comprises 15 residues. V was cut by 5 bases and J by 7 bases, with 18 bases left in between. Germline loops: CDR1 SEHNR, CDR2 FQNEAQ (reference sequence). The CDR3 DNA is TGTGCCAGCAGCCCAAGGGACTCCGCAGGGAATGAGCAGTTCTTA. Translation gives CASSPRDSAGNEQFL.

This clonotype came up a few times. V gene TRBV20-1 combines with J gene TRBJ1-1, with D maybe TRBD1 (5 bases). CDR3 size: 14 residues. Trimming removed 1 base at V and 1 base at J, with 10 bases between. CDR1 and CDR2 from the germline V gene are DFQATT and SNEGSKA (reference sequence). The CDR3 reads CSARAGGGNTEAFF. In DNA form, the CDR3 reads TGCAGTGCTAGAGCTGGCGGGGGGAACACTGAAGCTTTCTTT.

This clonotype was observed a few times. This chain uses TRBV5-4 with TRBJ2-1, with 12 bases that match TRBD2. The CDR3 is 15 amino acids. The V and J ends lost 0 bases and 9 bases, in that order; junction bases with no gene match: 4. CDR1 and CDR2 from the germline V gene are SGHNT and YYREEE (reference sequence). Here the CDR3 reads CASSLGLAGDSEQFF. As DNA, the CDR3 is TGTGCCAGCAGCTTGGGACTAGCGGGAGATAGTGAGCAGTTCTTC. Supplemented by reference TRBV5-4 and TRBJ2-1, the full variable domain reads ETGVTQSPTHLIKTRGQQVTLRCSSQSGHNTVSWYQQALGQGPQFIFQYYREEENGRGNFPPRFSGLQFPNYSSELNVNALELDDSALYLCASSLGLAGDSEQFFGPGTRLTVL.

The chain is built from TRBV20-1 and TRBJ1-1; D gene ambiguous. Germline values: CDR1 DFQATT, CDR2 SNEGSKA (reference sequence). V dropped 0 bases and J dropped 1 base, with 12 bases sitting between them. CDR3 length equals 15 residues. The CDR3 sequence: CSARDPGEGNTEAFF. The CDR3 DNA follows: TGCAGTGCTAGAGATCCGGGAGAGGGGAACACTGAAGCTTTCTTT.

This chain's CDR3 is CASSELGNSPLHF. Here the CDR3 DNA reads TGTGCCAGCAGTGAACTGGGGAATTCACCCCTCCACTTT. The chain links TRBV6-1 to TRBJ1-6, with no clear D. This CDR3 is 13 amino acids long. Germline CDR1 reads MNHNS; CDR2 reads SASEGT. The V end lost 2 bases, the J end lost 7 bases, and 6 bases lay between the germline ends.

The chain links TRBV15 to TRBJ2-7; 8 bases are shared with TRBD1. Looked up from germline, CDR1 is LNHNV and CDR2 is YYDKDF (reference sequence). The CDR3 has 14 amino acids. The trim removed 4 bases at V and 0 bases at J, leaving 2 bases unmatched. For the CDR3, the DNA is TGTGCCACCAGCAATCAGGGGGCCTCCTACGAGCAGTACTTC. Protein sequence: CATSNQGASYEQYF.

This clonotype turned up a few times. CDR3 coding DNA: TGCGCCAGCAGGGGAGGACTAGCGAGCCAAGAGACCCAGTACTTC. Protein product: CASRGGLASQETQYF. The genes are TRBV5-1 and TRBJ2-5; 9 bases map to TRBD2. The CDR3 sequence is 15 residues long. V lost 5 bases and J lost 1; bases outside the gene matches: 6. CDR1 SGHRS and CDR2 YFSETQ come from the germline V gene.

The gene calls are TRBV3-1 and TRBJ2-7; weak D call: TRBD2 (6 bases). CDR1 is LGHDT and CDR2 is YNNKEL in the germline V gene (reference sequence). V dropped 1 base and J dropped 3 bases, with 13 bases sitting between them. The CDR3 covers 15 residues. CDR3 nucleotide sequence: TGTGCCAGCAGCCAAGGTCCGGGAGTAGGCTACGAGCAGTACTTC. It codes for CASSQGPGVGYEQYF.

This clonotype showed up just a few times. The chain couples TRBV7-2 to TRBJ2-1; TRBD2 matches at 10 bases. Trimming at V came to 4 bases and at J to 9 bases, leaving 6 bases not matched to a gene. Germline assignment: CDR1 SGHTA and CDR2 FQGNSA. The CDR3 spans 14 residues. CDR3 amino acids: CASSSAGGGAEQFF. CDR3 bases: TGTGCCAGCAGCTCAGCGGGAGGGGGGGCTGAGCAGTTCTTC.